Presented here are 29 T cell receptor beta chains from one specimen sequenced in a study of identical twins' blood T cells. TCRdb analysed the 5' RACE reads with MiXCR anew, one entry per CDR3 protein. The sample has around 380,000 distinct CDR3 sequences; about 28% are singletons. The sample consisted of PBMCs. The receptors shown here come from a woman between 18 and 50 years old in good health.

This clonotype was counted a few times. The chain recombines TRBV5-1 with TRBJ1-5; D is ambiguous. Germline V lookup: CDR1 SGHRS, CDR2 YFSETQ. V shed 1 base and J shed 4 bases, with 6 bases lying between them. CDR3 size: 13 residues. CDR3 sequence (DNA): TGCGCCAGCAGCTTGAGGTTGAATCAGCCCCAGCATTTT. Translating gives CASSLRLNQPQHF.

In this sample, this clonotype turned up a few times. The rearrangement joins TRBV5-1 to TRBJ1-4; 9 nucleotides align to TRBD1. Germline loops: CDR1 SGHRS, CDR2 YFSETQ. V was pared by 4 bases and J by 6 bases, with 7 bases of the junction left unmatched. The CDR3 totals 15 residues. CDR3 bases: TGCGCCAGCAGCATTACGACAGGGGGTTATGAAAAACTGTTTTTT. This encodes CASSITTGGYEKLFF.

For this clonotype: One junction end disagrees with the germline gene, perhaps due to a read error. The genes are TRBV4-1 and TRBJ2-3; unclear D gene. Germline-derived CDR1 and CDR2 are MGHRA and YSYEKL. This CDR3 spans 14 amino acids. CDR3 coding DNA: TGCGCCAGCAGCCAATCTCTCCTCACAGATACGCAGTACTTT. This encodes CASSQSLLTDTQYF.

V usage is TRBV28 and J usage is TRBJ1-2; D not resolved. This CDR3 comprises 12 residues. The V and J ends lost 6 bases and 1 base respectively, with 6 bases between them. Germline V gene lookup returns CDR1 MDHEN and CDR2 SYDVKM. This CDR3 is CASRIINYGYTF. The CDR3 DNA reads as TGTGCCAGCAGGATCATTAACTATGGCTACACCTTC.

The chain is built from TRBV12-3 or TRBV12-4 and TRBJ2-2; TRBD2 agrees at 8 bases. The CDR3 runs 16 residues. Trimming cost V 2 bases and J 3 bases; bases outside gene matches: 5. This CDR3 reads CASSLSASGYTGELFF. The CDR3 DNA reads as TGTGCCAGCAGTTTATCTGCTAGCGGGTACACCGGGGAGCTGTTTTTT.

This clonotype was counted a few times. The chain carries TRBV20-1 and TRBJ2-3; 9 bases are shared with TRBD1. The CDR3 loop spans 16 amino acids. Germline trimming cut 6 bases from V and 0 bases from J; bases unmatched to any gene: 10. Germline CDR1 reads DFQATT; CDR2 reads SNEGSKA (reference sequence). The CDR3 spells CSANRPGTGSTDTQYF. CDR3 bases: TGCAGTGCCAACCGCCCCGGGACAGGGAGCACAGATACGCAGTATTTT.

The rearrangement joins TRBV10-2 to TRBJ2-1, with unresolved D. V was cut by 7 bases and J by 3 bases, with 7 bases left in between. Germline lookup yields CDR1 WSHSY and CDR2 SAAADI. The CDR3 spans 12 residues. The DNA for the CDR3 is TGCGCCAGCACCCCCTTCTACAATGAGCAGTTCTTC. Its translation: CASTPFYNEQFF.

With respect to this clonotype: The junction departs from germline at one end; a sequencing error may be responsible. CDR3 sequence: CACSLVRDILFQETQYF. The CDR3 DNA reads TGTGCCTGCAGCTTAGTAAGGGACATACTATTCCAAGAGACCCAGTACTTC. The chain uses TRBV7-9 and TRBJ2-5; D perhaps matches TRBD1 (6 bases). The germline V gene has CDR1 SEHNR and CDR2 FQNEAQ (reference sequence). The CDR3 covers 17 residues.

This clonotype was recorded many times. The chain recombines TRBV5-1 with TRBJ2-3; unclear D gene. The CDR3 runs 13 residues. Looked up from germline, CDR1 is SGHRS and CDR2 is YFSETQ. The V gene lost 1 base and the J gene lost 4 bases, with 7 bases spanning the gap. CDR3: CASSLQSADTQYF. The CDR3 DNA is TGCGCCAGCAGCTTGCAGTCCGCAGATACGCAGTATTTT.

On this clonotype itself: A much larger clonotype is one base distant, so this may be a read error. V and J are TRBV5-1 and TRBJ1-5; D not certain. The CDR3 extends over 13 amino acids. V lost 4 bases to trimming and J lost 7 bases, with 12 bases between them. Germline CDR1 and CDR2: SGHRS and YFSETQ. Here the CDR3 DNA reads TGCGCCAGCAGCCACGACACCGGGCAGCCCCAGCATTTT. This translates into CASSHDTGQPQHF.

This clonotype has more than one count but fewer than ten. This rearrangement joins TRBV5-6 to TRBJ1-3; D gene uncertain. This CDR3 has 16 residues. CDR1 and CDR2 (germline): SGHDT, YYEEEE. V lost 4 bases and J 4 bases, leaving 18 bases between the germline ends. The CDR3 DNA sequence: TGTGCCAGCAGCGGTCCCCGGAGGACGACCGGAAACACCATATATTTT. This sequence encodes CASSGPRRTTGNTIYF.

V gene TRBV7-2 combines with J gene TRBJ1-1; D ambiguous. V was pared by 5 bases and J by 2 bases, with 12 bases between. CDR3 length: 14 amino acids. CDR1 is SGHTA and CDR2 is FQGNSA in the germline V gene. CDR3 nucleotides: TGTGCCAGCAGCCCTTTGGGGTTTAACACTGAAGCTTTCTTT. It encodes CASSPLGFNTEAFF.

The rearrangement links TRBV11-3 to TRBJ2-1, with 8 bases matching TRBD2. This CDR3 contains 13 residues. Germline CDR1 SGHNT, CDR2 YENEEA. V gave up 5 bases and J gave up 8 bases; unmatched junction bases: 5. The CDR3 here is CASSLGLAYEQFF. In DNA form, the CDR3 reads TGTGCCAGCAGCCTCGGACTAGCCTATGAGCAGTTCTTC.

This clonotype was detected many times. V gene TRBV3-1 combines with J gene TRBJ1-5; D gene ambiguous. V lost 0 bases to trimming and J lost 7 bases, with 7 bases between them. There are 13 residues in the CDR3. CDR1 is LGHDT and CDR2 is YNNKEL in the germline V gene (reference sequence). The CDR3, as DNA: TGTGCCAGCAGCCAAGATGTTGGACAGCCCCAGCATTTT. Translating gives CASSQDVGQPQHF.

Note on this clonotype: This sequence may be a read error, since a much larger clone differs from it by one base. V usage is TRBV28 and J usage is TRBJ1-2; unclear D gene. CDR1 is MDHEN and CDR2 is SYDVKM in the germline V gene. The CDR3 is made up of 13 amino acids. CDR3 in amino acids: CASREQSNCGYTF. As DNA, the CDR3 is TGTGCCAGCAGGGAACAGTCGAACTGTGGCTACACCTTC.

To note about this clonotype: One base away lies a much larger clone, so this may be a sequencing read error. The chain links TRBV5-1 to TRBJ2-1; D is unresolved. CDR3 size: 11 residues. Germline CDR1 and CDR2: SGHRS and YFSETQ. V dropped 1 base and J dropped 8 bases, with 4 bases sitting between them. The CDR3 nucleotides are TGCGCCAGCAGCTTGTTCTATGAGCAGTTCTTC. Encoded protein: CASSLFYEQFF.

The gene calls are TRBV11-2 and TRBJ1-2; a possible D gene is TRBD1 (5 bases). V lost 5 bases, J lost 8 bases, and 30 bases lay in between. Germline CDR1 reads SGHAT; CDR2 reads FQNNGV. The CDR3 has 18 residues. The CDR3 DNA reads TGTGCCAGCAGCCCTCCCCGGGGACTGAATATAAGGGATGGAGGCTACACCTTC. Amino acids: CASSPPRGLNIRDGGYTF.

CDR3: CASSTTRNYEQYF. The DNA for the CDR3 is TGTGCCAGCAGCACGACTAGAAACTACGAGCAGTACTTC. This sequence joins TRBV7-8 and TRBJ2-7; TRBD2 might be the D (6 bases). V lost 5 bases, J lost 3 bases, and 11 bases lay in between. The germline CDR1 and CDR2 sequences are SGHVS and FQNEAQ. This CDR3 is 13 amino acids long.

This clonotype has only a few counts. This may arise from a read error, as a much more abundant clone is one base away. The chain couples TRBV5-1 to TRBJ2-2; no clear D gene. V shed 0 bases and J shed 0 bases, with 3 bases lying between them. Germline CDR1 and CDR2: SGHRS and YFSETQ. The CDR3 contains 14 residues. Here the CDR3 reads CASSLESNTGELFF. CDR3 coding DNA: TGCGCCAGCAGCTTGGAGTCGAACACCGGGGAGCTGTTTTTT.

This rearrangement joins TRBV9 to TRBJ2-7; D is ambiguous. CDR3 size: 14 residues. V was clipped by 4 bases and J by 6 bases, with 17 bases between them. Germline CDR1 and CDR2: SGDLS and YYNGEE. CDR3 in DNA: TGTGCCAGCAGCTCCCGACAAGAGATAGGCGAGCAGTACTTC. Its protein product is CASSSRQEIGEQYF.

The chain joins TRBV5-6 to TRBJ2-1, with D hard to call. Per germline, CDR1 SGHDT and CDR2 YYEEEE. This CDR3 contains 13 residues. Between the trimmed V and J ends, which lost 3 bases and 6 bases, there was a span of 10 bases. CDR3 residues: CASSSRYGNEQFF. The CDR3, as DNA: TGTGCCAGCAGCTCCAGGTATGGCAATGAGCAGTTCTTC. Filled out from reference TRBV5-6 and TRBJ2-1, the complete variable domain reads DAGVTQSPTHLIKTRGQQVTLRCSPKSGHDTVSWYQQALGQGPQFIFQYYEEEERQRGNFPDRFSGHQFPNYSSELNVNALLLGDSALYLCASSSRYGNEQFFGPGTRLTVL.

CDR3 in amino acids: CASRNSGYNEQFF. For the CDR3, the DNA is TGTGCCAGCAGGAATAGCGGCTACAATGAGCAGTTCTTC. The chain has TRBV2 and TRBJ2-1; D is perhaps TRBD2 (6 bases). Per germline, CDR1 SNHLY and CDR2 FYNNEI. The CDR3 spans 13 residues. Trimming pared 6 bases from V and 3 bases from J, leaving 9 bases between.

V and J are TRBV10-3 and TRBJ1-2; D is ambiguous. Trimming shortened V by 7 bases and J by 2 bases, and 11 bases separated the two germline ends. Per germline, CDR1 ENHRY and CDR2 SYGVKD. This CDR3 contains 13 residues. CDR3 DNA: TGTGCCATCACCTCGACCGTCAACTATGGCTACACCTTC. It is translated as CAITSTVNYGYTF.

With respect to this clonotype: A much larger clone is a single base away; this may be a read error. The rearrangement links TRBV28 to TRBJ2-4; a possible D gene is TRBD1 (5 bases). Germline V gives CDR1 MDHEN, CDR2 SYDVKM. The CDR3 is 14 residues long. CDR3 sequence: CVSSFQGAKNIQYF. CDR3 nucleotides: TGTGTCAGCAGTTTCCAGGGAGCCAAAAACATTCAGTACTTC.

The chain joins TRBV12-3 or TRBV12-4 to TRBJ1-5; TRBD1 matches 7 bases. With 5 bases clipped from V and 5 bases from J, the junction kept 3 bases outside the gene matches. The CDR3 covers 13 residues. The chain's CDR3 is CASSTTGYQPQHF. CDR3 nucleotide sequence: TGTGCCAGCAGTACGACAGGGTATCAGCCCCAGCATTTT.

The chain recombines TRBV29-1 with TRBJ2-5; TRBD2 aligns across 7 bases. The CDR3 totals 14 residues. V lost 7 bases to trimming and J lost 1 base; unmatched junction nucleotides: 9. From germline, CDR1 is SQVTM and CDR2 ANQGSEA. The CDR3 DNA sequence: TGCAGCGCTCAAACCGGGAGGAGCCAAGAGACCCAGTACTTC. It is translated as CSAQTGRSQETQYF.

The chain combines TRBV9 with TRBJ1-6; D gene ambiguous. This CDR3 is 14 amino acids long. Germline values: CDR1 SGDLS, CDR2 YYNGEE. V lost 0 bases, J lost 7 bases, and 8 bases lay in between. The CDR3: CASSVARVNSPLHF. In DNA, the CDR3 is TGTGCCAGCAGCGTAGCTCGGGTGAATTCACCCCTCCACTTT.

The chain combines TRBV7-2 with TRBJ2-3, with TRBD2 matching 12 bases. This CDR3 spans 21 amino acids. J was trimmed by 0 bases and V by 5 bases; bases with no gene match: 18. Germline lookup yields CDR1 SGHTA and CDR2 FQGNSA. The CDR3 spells CASSGRTSGIGNPSSTDTQYF. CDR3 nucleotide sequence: TGTGCCAGCAGCGGGCGGACTAGCGGGATCGGAAACCCCTCTAGCACAGATACGCAGTATTTT.

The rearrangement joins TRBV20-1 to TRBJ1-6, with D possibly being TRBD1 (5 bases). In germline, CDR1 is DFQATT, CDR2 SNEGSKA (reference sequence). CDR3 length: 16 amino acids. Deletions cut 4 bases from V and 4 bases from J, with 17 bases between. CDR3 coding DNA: TGCAGTGCTATACCACGTACGGGACGGTATAATTCACCCCTCCACTTT. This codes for CSAIPRTGRYNSPLHF.